This T cell receptor beta chain was documented in a study of blood T cell repertoires in COVID-19. As for the study in general: Acute and convalescent COVID-19 samples came from the United States, Italy and Spain. PBMCs, B-cell-depleted T cells, or T cells provided the cDNA or gDNA that made up the material.

In the study's own analysis: Counts of nucleated cells, estimated from reference gene primer amplification, were obtained. Repertoires were generated with immunoSEQ multiplex PCR, while TCRdb's copy carries only in-frame clones and drops some. D and trimming come from the DNA, and the V and J calls and clone size come from that table. The data show about 99,000 clones, over 75% seen once. This CDR3 has 16 residues. The chain recombines TRBV1 with TRBJ2-1; the table's D call TRBD2 went unverified against the DNA. TRBV1 has pseudogene status. Material: peripheral blood. The receptor's source is a human donor in a cohort sampled during active COVID-19. The DNA of the CDR3 is TGCACCAGCAGCCAAGCACCACCCCTGGGGGGGGGTGAGCAGTTCTTC. This translates into CTSSQAPPLGGGEQFF.